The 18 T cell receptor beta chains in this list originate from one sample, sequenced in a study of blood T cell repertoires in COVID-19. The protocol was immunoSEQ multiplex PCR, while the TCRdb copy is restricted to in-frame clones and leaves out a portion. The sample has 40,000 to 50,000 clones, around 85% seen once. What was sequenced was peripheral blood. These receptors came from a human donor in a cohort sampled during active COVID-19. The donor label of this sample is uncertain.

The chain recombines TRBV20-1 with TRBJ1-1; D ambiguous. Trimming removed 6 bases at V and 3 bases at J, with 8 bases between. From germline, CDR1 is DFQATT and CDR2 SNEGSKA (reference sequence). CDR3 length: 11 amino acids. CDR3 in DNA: TGCAGTGCGGCAATTGACACTGAAGCTTTCTTT. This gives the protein CSAAIDTEAFF.

CDR3 in amino acids: CSASYQGRGTEAFF. Written as DNA, the CDR3 is TGCAGTGCTAGTTATCAGGGGCGAGGCACTGAAGCTTTCTTT. The chain couples TRBV20-1 to TRBJ1-1, with D tentatively TRBD1 (6 bases). The CDR3 is made up of 14 amino acids. In germline, CDR1 is DFQATT, CDR2 SNEGSKA (reference sequence). The V end was cut by 3 bases, the J end by 4 bases, with 15 bases between.

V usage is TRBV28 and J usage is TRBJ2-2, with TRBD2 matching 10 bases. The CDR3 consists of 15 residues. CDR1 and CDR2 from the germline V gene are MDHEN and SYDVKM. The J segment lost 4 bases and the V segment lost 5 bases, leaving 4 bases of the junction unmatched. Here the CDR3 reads CASSLSGGLTGELFF. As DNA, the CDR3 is TGTGCCAGCAGTCTTAGCGGGGGGCTCACCGGGGAGCTGTTTTTT.

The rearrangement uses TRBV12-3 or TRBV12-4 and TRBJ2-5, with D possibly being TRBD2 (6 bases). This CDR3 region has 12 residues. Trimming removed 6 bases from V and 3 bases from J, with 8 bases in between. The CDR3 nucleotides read TGTGCCAGCAGACCGGGAGAAGAGACCCAGTACTTC. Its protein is CASRPGEETQYF.

As DNA, the CDR3 is TGTGCCATCAGTGAAGACAGGGGAAGTGGCTACACCTTC. Its translation: CAISEDRGSGYTF. The chain has TRBV10-3 and TRBJ1-2, with TRBD1 identical over 8 bases. Germline trimming cut 3 bases from V and 7 bases from J; bases unmatched to any gene: 4. The CDR3 covers 13 residues. From germline, CDR1 is ENHRY and CDR2 SYGVKD.

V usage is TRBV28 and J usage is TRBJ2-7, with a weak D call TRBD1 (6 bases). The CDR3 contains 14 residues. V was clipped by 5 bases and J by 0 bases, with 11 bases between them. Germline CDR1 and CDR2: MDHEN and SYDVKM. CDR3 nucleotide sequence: TGTGCCAGCAGTACCCCGGACAGCTCCTACGAGCAGTACTTC. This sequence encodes CASSTPDSSYEQYF.

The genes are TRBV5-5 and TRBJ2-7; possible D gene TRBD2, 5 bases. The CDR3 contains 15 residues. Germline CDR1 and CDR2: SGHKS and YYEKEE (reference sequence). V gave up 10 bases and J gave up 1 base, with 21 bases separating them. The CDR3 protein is CARWRLERRSYEQYF. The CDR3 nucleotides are TGTGCCCGATGGCGATTGGAGCGGCGGTCCTACGAGCAGTACTTC. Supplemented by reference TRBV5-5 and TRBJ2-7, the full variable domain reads DAGVTQSPTHLIKTRGQQVTLRCSPISGHKSVSWYQQVLGQGPQFIFQYYEKEERGRGNFPDRFSARQFPNYSSELNVNALLLGDSALYLCARWRLERRSYEQYFGPGTRLTVT.

This chain's CDR3 is CASSPRQGGNTEAFF. The CDR3 DNA follows: TGTGCCAGTAGTCCCCGACAGGGCGGGAACACTGAAGCTTTCTTT. The chain uses TRBV19 and TRBJ1-1, with 7 bases aligning to TRBD1. V gave up 5 bases and J gave up 1 base; unmatched junction bases: 7. Per the germline V gene, CDR1 is LNHDA and CDR2 is SQIVND (reference sequence). CDR3 length equals 15 residues.

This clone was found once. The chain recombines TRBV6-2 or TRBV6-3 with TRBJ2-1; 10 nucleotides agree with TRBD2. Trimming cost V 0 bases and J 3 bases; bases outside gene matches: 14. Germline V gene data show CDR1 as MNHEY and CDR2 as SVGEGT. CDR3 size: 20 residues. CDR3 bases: TGTGCCAGCAGTTACTCGACCCAGGGGGTAGTAGCGGGGGGCTACAATGAGCAGTTCTTC. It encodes CASSYSTQGVVAGGYNEQFF.

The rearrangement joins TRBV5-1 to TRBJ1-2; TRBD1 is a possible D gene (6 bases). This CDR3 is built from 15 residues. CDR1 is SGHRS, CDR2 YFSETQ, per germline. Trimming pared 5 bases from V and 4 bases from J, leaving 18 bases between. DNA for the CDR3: TGCGCCAGCAGTAGCGCGGGGGCGCTAAGCTATGGCTACACCTTC. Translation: CASSSAGALSYGYTF.

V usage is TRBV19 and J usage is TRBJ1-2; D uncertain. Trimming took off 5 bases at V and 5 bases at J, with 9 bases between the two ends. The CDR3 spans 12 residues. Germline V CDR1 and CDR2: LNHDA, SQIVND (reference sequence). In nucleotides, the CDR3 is TGTGCCAGTAGTGCGACATATTATGGCTACACCTTC. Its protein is CASSATYYGYTF.

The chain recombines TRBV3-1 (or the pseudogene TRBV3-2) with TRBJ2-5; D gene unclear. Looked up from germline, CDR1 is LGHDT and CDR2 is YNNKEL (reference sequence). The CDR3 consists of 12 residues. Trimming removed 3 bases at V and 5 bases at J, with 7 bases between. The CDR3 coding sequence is TGTGCCAGCAGCCACCTGAGGGAGACCCAGTACTTC. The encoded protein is CASSHLRETQYF.

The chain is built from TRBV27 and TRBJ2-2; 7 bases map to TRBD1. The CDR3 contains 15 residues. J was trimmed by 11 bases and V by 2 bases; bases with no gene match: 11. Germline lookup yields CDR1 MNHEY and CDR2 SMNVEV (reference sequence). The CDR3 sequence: CASSLKIGGTFELFF. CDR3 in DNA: TGTGCCAGCAGTTTAAAAATAGGGGGCACGTTCGAGCTGTTTTTT.

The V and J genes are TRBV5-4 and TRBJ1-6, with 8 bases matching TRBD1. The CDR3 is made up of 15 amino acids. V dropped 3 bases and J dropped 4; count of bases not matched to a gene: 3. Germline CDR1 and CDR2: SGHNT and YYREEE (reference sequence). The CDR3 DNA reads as TGTGCCAGCAGCTCCGGACAGGGTTATAATTCACCCCTCCACTTT. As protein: CASSSGQGYNSPLHF.

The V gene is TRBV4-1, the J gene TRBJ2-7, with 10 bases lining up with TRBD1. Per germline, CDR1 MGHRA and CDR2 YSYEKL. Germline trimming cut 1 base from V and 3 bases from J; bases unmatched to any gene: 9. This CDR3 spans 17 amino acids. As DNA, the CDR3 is TGCGCCAGCAGCCAAGCGGCGAGGACAGGGGGTGACTACGAGCAGTACTTC. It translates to CASSQAARTGGDYEQYF.

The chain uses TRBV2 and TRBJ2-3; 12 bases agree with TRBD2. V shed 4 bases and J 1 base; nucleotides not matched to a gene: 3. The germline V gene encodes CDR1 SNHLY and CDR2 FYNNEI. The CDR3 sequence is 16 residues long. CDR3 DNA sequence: TGTGCCAGCAGTGGACTAGCGGGAGTACGCACAGATACGCAGTATTTT. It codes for CASSGLAGVRTDTQYF.

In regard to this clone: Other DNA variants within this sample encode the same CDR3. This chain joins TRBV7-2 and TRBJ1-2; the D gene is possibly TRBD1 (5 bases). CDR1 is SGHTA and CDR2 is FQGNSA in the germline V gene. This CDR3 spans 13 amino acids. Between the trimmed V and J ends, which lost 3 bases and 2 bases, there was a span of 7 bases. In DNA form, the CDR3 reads TGTGCCAGCAGCTTGGGGCGGAACTATGGCTACACCTTC. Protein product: CASSLGRNYGYTF.

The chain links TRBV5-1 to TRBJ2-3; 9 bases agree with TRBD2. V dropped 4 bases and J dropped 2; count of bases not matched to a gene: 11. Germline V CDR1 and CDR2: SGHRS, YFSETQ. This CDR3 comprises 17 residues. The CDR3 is CASSPERSGGNTDTQYF. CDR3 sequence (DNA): TGCGCCAGCAGCCCGGAACGAAGCGGGGGGAACACAGATACGCAGTATTTT.